A single sample gave rise to the 23 T cell receptor beta chains below, sequenced in a study of T cell clones after liver transplantation. Using immunoSEQ multiplex PCR, the repertoire was profiled, and TCRdb retains in-frame clones only, with some absent. The sample lists around 9,300 clones, over 60% occurring once. The input for sequencing was CD8+ T cells from blood, taken at the approximately 16-month timepoint. Every receptor here comes from a human patient who received a liver transplant. These T cells may partly come from the graft donor.

The J gene is TRBJ2-7, the V gene TRBV14; TRBD1 matches 7 bases. This CDR3 has 15 amino acids. The V gene's germline CDR1 is SGHDN and CDR2 FVKESK. The V and J ends lost 4 bases and 2 bases, in that order; junction bases with no gene match: 8. The CDR3 DNA reads as TGTGCCAGCAGCCCAATACAGGGGCCGGCCTACGAGCAGTACGTC. Protein: CASSPIQGPAYEQYV.

By frequency in the sample, this clone is medium-sized. The rearrangement links TRBV6-1 to TRBJ1-6; D gene unclear. This CDR3 has 14 amino acids. Germline CDR1 is MNHNS and CDR2 is SASEGT. The V end lost 2 bases, the J end lost 14 bases, and 16 bases lay between the germline ends. CDR3 loop: CASSEMDGLGSLHF. The CDR3 region has the DNA TGTGCCAGCAGTGAAATGGACGGCTTAGGGTCCCTCCACTTT.

The chain couples TRBV7-2 to TRBJ2-2; TRBD2 matches 15 bases. CDR3 length: 17 amino acids. V was pared by 4 bases and J by 6 bases, with 6 bases of the junction left unmatched. Germline-derived CDR1 and CDR2 are SGHTA and FQGNSA. The CDR3 DNA reads as TGTGCCAGCAGCTACATCGGACTAGCGGGAGGGTCCGGGGAGCTGTTTTTT. This gives the protein CASSYIGLAGGSGELFF.

This clone was recorded a few times. The chain is built from TRBV7-6 and TRBJ2-3; no clear D. This CDR3 spans 16 amino acids. Trimming took off 5 bases at V and 6 bases at J, with 21 bases between the two ends. Germline CDR1 and CDR2: SGHVS and FNYEAQ. CDR3: CASSPRAALNGDTQYF. DNA for the CDR3: TGTGCCAGCAGCCCTCGGGCCGCCCTAAATGGGGATACGCAGTATTTT.

This clone was detected only once. The chain carries TRBV27 and TRBJ1-1, with a weak D call TRBD1 (6 bases). Trimming stripped 6 bases from V and 4 bases from J, with 18 bases between. There are 15 residues in the CDR3. The V gene's germline CDR1 is MNHEY and CDR2 SMNVEV (reference sequence). CDR3 in DNA: TGTGCCAGCAGGGACTTAGGGGGGTGGGGCACTGAAGCTTTCTTT. It codes for CASRDLGGWGTEAFF.

This chain joins TRBV6-4 and TRBJ2-2; TRBD2 matches at 8 bases. From germline, CDR1 is MRHNA and CDR2 SNTAGT. The trim removed 3 bases at V and 4 bases at J, leaving 7 bases unmatched. The CDR3 sequence is 16 residues long. The CDR3 protein is CASSEQAGVGTGELFF. In DNA form, the CDR3 reads TGTGCCAGCAGTGAACAAGCGGGAGTGGGCACCGGGGAGCTGTTTTTT.

The chain couples TRBV6-5 to TRBJ2-7; TRBD2 agrees at 7 bases. The germline V gene encodes CDR1 MNHEY and CDR2 SVGAGI. There are 12 residues in the CDR3. V gave up 8 bases and J gave up 5 bases; unmatched junction bases: 6. Written as DNA, the CDR3 is TGTGCCAGCGGTACTAGCGACCACGAGCAGTACTTC. It codes for CASGTSDHEQYF.

The rearrangement uses TRBV5-1 and TRBJ2-3, with D possibly matching TRBD1 (6 bases). The CDR3 extends over 12 amino acids. V lost 3 bases to trimming and J lost 6 bases, with 8 bases between them. Germline V CDR1 and CDR2: SGHRS, YFSETQ. In DNA, the CDR3 is TGCGCCAGCAGCTCAACAGGGGATACGCAGTATTTT. It specifies CASSSTGDTQYF.

The V call is TRBV2, the J call TRBJ2-3; D unclear. Germline V gene sequence: CDR1 SNHLY, CDR2 FYNNEI. Trimming left V 3 bases short and J 6 bases short, with 10 bases between. This CDR3 is built from 13 residues. CDR3 nucleotides: TGTGCCAGCAGTGATGATGGGTTCGATACGCAGTATTTT. Its translation: CASSDDGFDTQYF.

CDR3: CASSWGTGGVEVAYEQYF. The CDR3 DNA follows: TGTGCCAGCAGTTGGGGGACAGGGGGCGTCGAAGTAGCCTACGAGCAGTACTTC. This rearrangement joins TRBV27 to TRBJ2-7; 12 nucleotides agree with TRBD1. This CDR3 comprises 18 residues. Per the germline V gene, CDR1 is MNHEY and CDR2 is SMNVEV (reference sequence). After removal of 4 bases from V and 2 bases from J, the junction contained 12 bases not matched to a gene.

The J gene is TRBJ2-1, the V gene TRBV5-4; TRBD2 matches 8 bases. V shed 2 bases, J shed 6 bases, and the junction held 4 bases outside the gene matches. Looked up from germline, CDR1 is SGHNT and CDR2 is YYREEE (reference sequence). The CDR3 runs to 14 residues. The DNA of the CDR3 is TGTGCCAGCAGCTTTAGCGGGGACCCCAATGAGCAGTTCTTC. Residues: CASSFSGDPNEQFF.

CDR3 DNA: TGTGCCAGCTCCCCAGGGGAAGATGAAAAACTGTTTTTT. Protein sequence: CASSPGEDEKLFF. V usage is TRBV28 and J usage is TRBJ1-4; TRBD1 might be the D (6 bases). The germline CDR1 and CDR2 sequences are MDHEN and SYDVKM. Trimming stripped 8 bases from V and 6 bases from J, with 13 bases between. The CDR3 totals 13 residues.

The rearrangement uses TRBV27 and TRBJ2-1; D may be TRBD2 (5 bases). The germline V gene has CDR1 MNHEY and CDR2 SMNVEV (reference sequence). The CDR3 has 16 amino acids. Between the trimmed V and J ends, which lost 5 bases and 6 bases, there was a span of 20 bases. CDR3 sequence (DNA): TGTGCCAGCAGTCTGACAATGAGTTGGAGGTCCAATGAGCAGTTCTTC. Translating it yields CASSLTMSWRSNEQFF.

In its sample, this clone ranks as medium-sized. The J gene is TRBJ2-7, the V gene TRBV5-5; 10 bases map to TRBD1. Losses at the gene ends were 3 bases for V and 5 bases for J; bases not matched to a gene: 5. The CDR3 is made up of 14 amino acids. Germline loops: CDR1 SGHKS, CDR2 YYEKEE (reference sequence). The chain's CDR3 is CASSSLGTGDEQYF. In nucleotides, the CDR3 is TGTGCCAGCAGCTCTCTTGGGACAGGGGACGAGCAGTACTTC.

In the case of this clone: At one end the junction does not follow the germline gene, possibly because of a read error. The rearrangement joins TRBV15 to TRBJ2-5; 11 nucleotides match TRBD2. Germline CDR1 is LNHNV and CDR2 is YYDKDF (reference sequence). The CDR3 is 18 amino acids. The CDR3 loop reads CATSREPVAGGPQVTQYF. In DNA form, the CDR3 reads TGTGCCACCAGCAGAGAACCCGTAGCGGGAGGGCCCCAAGTGACCCAGTACTTC.

In its sample, this clone was seen a few times. CDR3: CASKVGDSEAFF. As DNA, the CDR3 is TGTGCCAGTAAAGTAGGAGACTCTGAAGCTTTCTTT. The J gene is TRBJ1-1, the V gene TRBV19; unclear D gene. This CDR3 is built from 12 residues. V was shortened by 7 bases and J by 6 bases, with 12 bases between the two germline ends. Germline CDR1 LNHDA, CDR2 SQIVND (reference sequence).

The V gene is TRBV7-8, the J gene TRBJ2-5, with 7 bases fitting TRBD1. Germline V gene sequence: CDR1 SGHVS, CDR2 FQNEAQ. V was clipped by 2 bases and J by 7 bases; unmatched bases: 16. This CDR3 has 17 amino acids. The CDR3 is CASSLFEDRNELGTQYF. The CDR3 DNA reads as TGTGCCAGCAGCTTATTTGAGGACAGGAATGAACTCGGGACCCAGTACTTC.

The rearrangement uses TRBV7-9 and TRBJ2-1; 8 bases are a match to TRBD1. This CDR3 contains 14 residues. Trimming at V came to 5 bases and at J to 8 bases, leaving 8 bases not matched to a gene. Germline V gene data show CDR1 as SEHNR and CDR2 as FQNEAQ (reference sequence). The CDR3 loop is CASSPRTGRYEQFF. The CDR3 coding sequence is TGTGCCAGCAGCCCAAGGACAGGGCGGTATGAGCAGTTCTTC.

The chain uses TRBV5-1 and TRBJ1-1; 7 positions match TRBD1. CDR1 and CDR2 (germline): SGHRS, YFSETQ. V was pared by 3 bases and J by 5 bases, with 7 bases of the junction left unmatched. The CDR3 is made up of 14 amino acids. This CDR3 reads CASSWDSGQTEAFF. In nucleotides, the CDR3 is TGCGCCAGCAGCTGGGACAGTGGGCAGACTGAAGCTTTCTTT.

The V gene is TRBV6-1, the J gene TRBJ2-7; 7 bases map to TRBD1. The CDR3 is made up of 15 amino acids. The junction had 15 bases not matched to a gene; V was cut back by 8 bases and J by 5 bases. The germline CDR1 and CDR2 sequences are MNHNS and SASEGT. The CDR3 reads CASLAFPGQPNEQYV. The CDR3 DNA follows: TGTGCCAGCTTAGCCTTCCCGGGACAGCCTAACGAGCAGTACGTC.

This clone came up a few times. The chain carries TRBV2 and TRBJ2-3; TRBD1 is a possible D gene (6 bases). The CDR3 has 18 residues. Trimming took 4 bases from V and 2 from J, leaving 22 bases between them. Germline CDR1 reads SNHLY; CDR2 reads FYNNEI. The DNA of the CDR3 is TGTGCCAGCAGTGGGTTAATTGGGGGTAACAGGGACACAGATACGCAGTATTTT. It yields the protein CASSGLIGGNRDTDTQYF.

Worth noting for this clone: An end of the junction differs from the germline gene, which may be a read error. The V and J genes are TRBV4-1 and TRBJ2-1, with D perhaps assigned TRBD1 or TRBD2 (5 bases each). CDR1 MGHRA and CDR2 YSYEKL come from the germline V gene. The CDR3 totals 15 residues. CDR3 in amino acids: CASSQGESSYNEQFF. The CDR3 nucleotides are TGTGCCAGCAGCCAAGGGGAGTCCTCCTACAATGAGCAGTTCTTC.

The chain couples TRBV6-5 to TRBJ2-5, with 13 bases matching TRBD2. Germline V gene lookup returns CDR1 MNHEY and CDR2 SVGAGI. V was pared by 6 bases and J by 4 bases, with 5 bases of the junction left unmatched. The CDR3 is made up of 15 amino acids. This chain's CDR3 is CASRKGLAGRETQYF. The CDR3 nucleotides read TGTGCCAGCAGAAAGGGACTAGCGGGAAGAGAGACCCAGTACTTC.